This T cell receptor beta chain was sequenced for a study of cytomegalovirus exposure and HLA in healthy donors. Measured with immunoSEQ multiplex PCR; TCRdb has only the in-frame clones, and not every one. The sample holds 110,000 to 150,000 clones; 80% to 90% are singletons and the top ten take roughly 3%. The CDR3 has 12 amino acids. V dropped 3 bases and J dropped 5 bases, with 7 bases sitting between them. Looked up from germline, CDR1 is SGHTA and CDR2 is FQGNSA. This receptor was obtained from a man younger than 30 in good health and CMV-seronegative. V and J are TRBV7-2 and TRBJ1-2, with D unresolved. What was sequenced was PBMCs. CDR3 loop: CASSFEVYGYTF. The CDR3 DNA sequence: TGTGCCAGCAGCTTTGAGGTTTATGGCTACACCTTC.